Detailed here is one T cell receptor beta chain. Germline V gives CDR1 MNHEY, CDR2 SMNVEV (reference sequence). The CDR3 length is 14 residues. The ends were cut back, 0 bases at V and 4 bases at J, with 8 bases in the middle. The data belong to a study of T-cell reconstitution after alpha-beta-depleted transplantation in children. Unique molecular identifiers were incorporated when the TCRbeta library was constructed. TCRdb re-called the PCR reads through MiXCR, storing one row per CDR3 protein. The table includes 400,000 to 500,000 distinct CDR3 sequences, roughly 10% detected once. The chain is built from TRBV27 and TRBJ2-3; D not resolved. The receptor's source is a human donor who donated a stem cell graft to a child with acute myeloid leukemia. The material sequenced was PBMCs from the stem cell graft donor, taken from the stem cell graft. The CDR3 region is CASSLSDTPDTQYF. CDR3 bases: TGTGCCAGCAGTTTATCCGACACCCCAGATACGCAGTATTTT.